A single sample is the source of the 28 T cell receptor beta chains below, sequenced in a study of shared clonotypes between healthy human individuals. Naive-designated CD8 cells lacked CD45RO, were positively enriched for CCR7, and omitted terminally differentiated effector memory CD45RA+ cells. Only in-frame clones appear in the TCRdb table, and some are missing; sequencing was by immunoSEQ multiplex PCR. The sample holds more than 2 million clones, about 95% seen once. The material sequenced was naive CD8+ T cells sorted from blood. The origin of the receptors is a man younger than 35 in good health.

The rearrangement links TRBV30 to TRBJ1-1; D is uncertain. The CDR3 contains 13 residues. Trimming shortened V by 0 bases and J by 7 bases, and 12 bases separated the two germline ends. CDR1 is GTSNPN and CDR2 is SVGIG in the germline V gene (reference sequence). DNA for the CDR3: TGTGCCTGGAGTGTATCAGGATTCGGTGAAGCTTTCTTT. The encoded protein is CAWSVSGFGEAFF.

The chain joins TRBV4-3 to TRBJ2-7; no firm D call. This CDR3 has 14 residues. V was shortened by 1 base and J by 1 base, with 8 bases between the two germline ends. CDR1 is LGHNA and CDR2 is YSLEER in the germline V gene. As DNA, the CDR3 is TGCGCCAGCAGCCAAGCGCTAGTTTCCTACGAGCAGTACTTC. This translates into CASSQALVSYEQYF.

The chain has TRBV4-2 and TRBJ2-1, with unresolved D. With 0 bases removed from V and 0 bases from J, the gap between germline ends came to 12 bases. Germline values: CDR1 LGHNA, CDR2 YNFKEQ. The CDR3 is made up of 17 amino acids. This CDR3 is CASSQEVLVASYNEQFF. The CDR3 DNA reads as TGTGCCAGCAGCCAAGAAGTCCTAGTGGCCTCCTACAATGAGCAGTTCTTC.

The CDR3 protein is CASSQETTSYNEQFF. DNA of the CDR3: TGCGCCAGCAGCCAAGAAACGACATCCTACAATGAGCAGTTCTTC. The chain links TRBV4-1 to TRBJ2-1; D gene uncertain. CDR1 is MGHRA, CDR2 YSYEKL, per germline. Trimming stripped 0 bases from V and 1 base from J, with 7 bases between. The CDR3 loop spans 15 amino acids.

The genes are TRBV5-1 and TRBJ2-7, with a weak D call TRBD2 (6 bases). The germline V and J ends were trimmed by 2 bases and 4 bases, with 10 bases remaining between them. This CDR3 has 13 residues. Germline-derived CDR1 and CDR2 are SGHRS and YFSETQ. The CDR3 reads CASSLRGYYEQYF. CDR3 bases: TGCGCCAGCAGCTTACGGGGGTATTACGAGCAGTACTTC.

This clone has only one observation. The chain links TRBV28 to TRBJ2-7; D unclear. From germline, CDR1 is MDHEN and CDR2 SYDVKM. V lost 5 bases and J lost 0, with 11 bases in between. CDR3 length: 14 amino acids. In nucleotides, the CDR3 is TGTGCCAGCAGTATACAAATCCTCTCCTACGAGCAGTACTTC. It codes for CASSIQILSYEQYF.

The chain has TRBV30 and TRBJ2-6; no clear D. Trimming pared 7 bases from V and 12 bases from J, leaving 13 bases between. CDR3 length: 11 amino acids. Germline V gene sequence: CDR1 GTSNPN, CDR2 SVGIG (reference sequence). The DNA of the CDR3 is TGTGCCTCGGATTTAGGTCCCGTCCTGACTTTC. Residues: CASDLGPVLTF.

The chain has TRBV27 and TRBJ2-5; D remains ambiguous. The germline gives CDR1 MNHEY, CDR2 SMNVEV (reference sequence). The CDR3 loop spans 13 amino acids. The ends were cut back, 5 bases at V and 5 bases at J, with 12 bases in the middle. Here the CDR3 DNA reads TGTGCCAGCAGTCTCAGGCCTGGCGAGACCCAGTACTTC. Residues: CASSLRPGETQYF.

This sequence joins TRBV11-2 and TRBJ2-5, with 10 bases matching TRBD2. After removal of 3 bases from V and 5 bases from J, the junction contained 9 bases not matched to a gene. This CDR3 has 16 amino acids. Germline assignment: CDR1 SGHAT and CDR2 FQNNGV. The CDR3 loop is CASSFWLAGVGETQYF. As DNA, the CDR3 is TGTGCCAGCAGCTTTTGGCTAGCGGGAGTTGGGGAGACCCAGTACTTC.

The V gene is TRBV27, the J gene TRBJ2-3; D gene ambiguous. Germline V lookup: CDR1 MNHEY, CDR2 SMNVEV (reference sequence). The CDR3 covers 13 residues. Trimming pared 5 bases from V and 8 bases from J, leaving 14 bases between. CDR3 sequence (DNA): TGTGCCAGCAGTCCCGACGCTAGGAGTACGCAGTATTTT. Amino acids: CASSPDARSTQYF.

The sample holds a few counts of this clone. CDR3 coding DNA: TGTGCCAGCAGGACTAGCGGGGGGGAGACCCAGTACTTC. Protein sequence: CASRTSGGETQYF. The gene calls are TRBV6-5 and TRBJ2-5; 13 bases align to TRBD2. Germline lookup yields CDR1 MNHEY and CDR2 SVGAGI. V was clipped by 6 bases and J by 5 bases; unmatched bases: 0. CDR3 length equals 13 residues.

The rearrangement uses TRBV14 and TRBJ2-1; weak D call: TRBD2 (7 bases). Germline V CDR1 and CDR2: SGHDN, FVKESK. CDR3 size: 13 residues. Deletions cut 3 bases from V and 12 bases from J, with 15 bases between. The CDR3 DNA is TGTGCCAGCAGCCACGGGGGGCTAATGCCGCAGTTCTTC. It codes for CASSHGGLMPQFF.

The CDR3 DNA sequence: TGTGCCAGTGAGACAAGTTCCTACGAGCAGTACTTC. Translation: CASETSSYEQYF. The J gene is TRBJ2-7, the V gene TRBV2; D is undetermined. V was pared by 9 bases and J by 1 base, with 10 bases between. This CDR3 region has 12 residues. Germline V CDR1 and CDR2: SNHLY, FYNNEI.

This clone was seen a single time. The chain is built from TRBV19 and TRBJ2-5, with TRBD2 matching over 12 bases. V was clipped by 7 bases and J by 3 bases; unmatched bases: 6. The germline gives CDR1 LNHDA, CDR2 SQIVND (reference sequence). The CDR3 spans 15 residues. In DNA form, the CDR3 reads TGTGCCAGTACCTCTAGCGGGGGGGCCAAAGAGACCCAGTACTTC. Its protein product is CASTSSGGAKETQYF.

CDR3 amino acids: CASSLLAGEAKDTQYF. Written as DNA, the CDR3 is TGTGCCAGCAGCCTACTAGCGGGAGAGGCGAAAGATACGCAGTATTTT. The rearrangement joins TRBV7-8 to TRBJ2-3; 11 nucleotides align to TRBD2. Germline V gene sequence: CDR1 SGHVS, CDR2 FQNEAQ. This CDR3 contains 16 residues. Trimming at V came to 5 bases and at J to 5 bases, leaving 9 bases not matched to a gene.

The chain links TRBV15 to TRBJ2-3; no definite D call. The CDR3 is 11 residues long. Germline V gives CDR1 LNHNV, CDR2 YYDKDF (reference sequence). V gave up 8 bases and J gave up 4 bases, with 7 bases separating them. This CDR3 is CATERADTQYF. CDR3 nucleotide sequence: TGTGCCACCGAAAGAGCAGATACGCAGTATTTT.

The V gene is TRBV4-3, the J gene TRBJ2-5; 9 nucleotides agree with TRBD1. With V trimmed by 1 base and J by 5 bases, 11 bases remained unmatched. Germline loops: CDR1 LGHNA, CDR2 YSLEER. The CDR3 is 17 amino acids. The CDR3 nucleotides are TGCGCCAGCAGCCAAGGAGATACAGGGGGCTTGCGGGAGACCCAGTACTTC. Its translation is CASSQGDTGGLRETQYF.

This rearrangement joins TRBV4-1 to TRBJ1-2, with D unresolved. The CDR3 extends over 15 amino acids. The germline V gene has CDR1 MGHRA and CDR2 YSYEKL. The ends were cut back, 4 bases at V and 1 base at J, with 13 bases in the middle. The CDR3 loop is CASSPWEGFNYGYTF. CDR3 bases: TGCGCCAGCAGCCCCTGGGAGGGTTTTAACTATGGCTACACCTTC.

This clone was observed a single time. J is TRBJ2-7 and V is TRBV10-2; maybe TRBD2 (7 bases). Germline loops: CDR1 WSHSY, CDR2 SAAADI. V was clipped by 0 bases and J by 2 bases, with 14 bases between them. The CDR3 loop spans 16 amino acids. DNA for the CDR3: TGCGCCAGCAGTGAGTCCCCAGGGGCGGGAGCCTACGAGCAGTACTTC. Protein product: CASSESPGAGAYEQYF.

The rearrangement uses TRBV4-1 and TRBJ2-1; 10 nucleotides align to TRBD2. The CDR3 extends over 15 amino acids. Germline CDR1 and CDR2: MGHRA and YSYEKL. Trimming at V came to 4 bases and at J to 5 bases, leaving 5 bases not matched to a gene. CDR3 sequence (DNA): TGCGCCAGCAGCCCTCGAGCGGGAGGGGACAATGAGCAGTTCTTC. Its translation: CASSPRAGGDNEQFF.

The chain has TRBV28 and TRBJ1-3; 7 bases line up with TRBD1. V gave up 5 bases and J gave up 0 bases; unmatched junction bases: 1. Germline V gene data show CDR1 as MDHEN and CDR2 as SYDVKM. This CDR3 is built from 14 residues. The DNA for the CDR3 is TGTGCCAGCAGTGACAGGGTCTCTGGAAACACCATATATTTT. It translates to CASSDRVSGNTIYF.

As concerns this clone: Other DNA sequences in the sample encode the same CDR3. This chain joins TRBV9 and TRBJ2-7; a weak D match, TRBD2 (6 bases). CDR1 SGDLS and CDR2 YYNGEE come from the germline V gene. With 0 bases removed from V and 1 base from J, the gap between germline ends came to 8 bases. The CDR3 consists of 14 residues. CDR3 residues: CASSVVGGSYEQYF. The DNA for the CDR3 is TGTGCCAGCAGCGTAGTCGGGGGTTCCTACGAGCAGTACTTC.

In nucleotides, the CDR3 is TGTGCCAGCAGCCCAGGGCCAGGGGGATACTCCAATGAGCAGTTCTTC. It specifies CASSPGPGGYSNEQFF. The rearrangement links TRBV7-6 to TRBJ2-1; TRBD1 matches at 7 bases. Looked up from germline, CDR1 is SGHVS and CDR2 is FNYEAQ. The CDR3 is made up of 16 amino acids. Trimming took 5 bases from V and 6 from J; bases not matched to a gene: 13.

The chain links TRBV5-1 to TRBJ2-1, with TRBD2 matching over 11 bases. Looked up from germline, CDR1 is SGHRS and CDR2 is YFSETQ. This CDR3 spans 14 amino acids. With 1 base clipped from V and 12 bases from J, the junction kept 6 bases outside the gene matches. CDR3 loop: CASSLSSGGMWQFF. In DNA, the CDR3 is TGCGCCAGCAGCTTGTCTAGCGGGGGGATGTGGCAGTTCTTC.

The gene calls are TRBV4-1 and TRBJ2-5, with D possibly being TRBD2 (6 bases). V was shortened by 2 bases and J by 2 bases, with 12 bases between the two germline ends. This CDR3 is built from 15 residues. Germline-derived CDR1 and CDR2 are MGHRA and YSYEKL. The CDR3 DNA follows: TGCGCCAGCAGCCAAAGCCCTAGCGAGCAAGAGACCCAGTACTTC. It encodes CASSQSPSEQETQYF.

This clone is a singleton in its sample. The V gene is TRBV25-1, the J gene TRBJ2-1; D possibly corresponds to TRBD2 (5 bases). With 5 bases removed from V and 10 bases from J, the gap between germline ends came to 12 bases. The CDR3 spans 12 residues. Germline CDR1 and CDR2: MGHDK and SYGVNS. CDR3 nucleotide sequence: TGTGCCAGCAGTCTGGCGTTAGCGGAGCAGTTCTTC. Residues: CASSLALAEQFF. The complete variable domain, with remaining parts taken from reference TRBV25-1 and TRBJ2-1, reads EADIYQTPRYLVIGTGKKITLECSQTMGHDKMYWYQQDPGMELHLIHYSYGVNSTEKGDLSSESTVSRIRTEHFPLTLESARPSHTSQYLCASSLALAEQFFGPGTRLTVL.

V gene TRBV10-3 combines with J gene TRBJ1-2, with D unresolved. The V gene's germline CDR1 is ENHRY and CDR2 SYGVKD. The CDR3 runs 14 residues. The V gene lost 0 bases and the J gene lost 3 bases, with 8 bases spanning the gap. The CDR3 DNA is TGTGCCATCAGTGAGTCTCCGGGTCACTATGGCTACACCTTC. This codes for CAISESPGHYGYTF.

The J gene is TRBJ1-5, the V gene TRBV6-1; TRBD1 is a possible D gene (6 bases). Germline loops: CDR1 MNHNS, CDR2 SASEGT. V lost 1 base, J lost 2 bases, and 18 bases lay in between. CDR3 size: 18 residues. The DNA of the CDR3 is TGTGCCAGCAGTGAAGAAGGCGGGGGCTGGGGGGGCAATCAGCCCCAGCATTTT. Protein product: CASSEEGGGWGGNQPQHF.